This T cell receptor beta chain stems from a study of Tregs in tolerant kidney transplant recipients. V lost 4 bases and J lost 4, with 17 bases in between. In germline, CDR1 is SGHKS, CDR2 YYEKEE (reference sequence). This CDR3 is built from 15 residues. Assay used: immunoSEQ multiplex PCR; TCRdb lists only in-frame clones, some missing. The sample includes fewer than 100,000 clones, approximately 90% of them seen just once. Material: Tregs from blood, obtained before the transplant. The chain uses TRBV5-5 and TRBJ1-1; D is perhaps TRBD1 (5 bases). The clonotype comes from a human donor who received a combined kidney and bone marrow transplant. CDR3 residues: CASSRWGLSSTEAFF. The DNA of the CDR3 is TGTGCCAGCAGCCGTTGGGGACTGTCTAGCACTGAAGCTTTCTTT.